This TCR beta chain was captured in a study of CD8+ T cells in alopecia areata. Note on this clone: The antigen is not known. This sample includes further DNA sequences coding for the same CDR3.

Notes on the study in general: Normal skin's resident alphabeta T cells are also sequenced in scalp samples. Higher clonality was seen in lesional scalp than in normal scalp, especially in alopecia totalis/universalis.

CDR3 size: 12 residues. Germline V lookup: CDR1 MNHNY, CDR2 SVGAGI (reference sequence). With 0 bases removed from V and 6 bases from J, the gap between germline ends came to 3 bases. Alopecia areata patients gave lesional scalp punch biopsies and peripheral blood samples. Once RNA had been extracted, it was reverse transcribed into cDNA to act as the sequencing template. Method: immunoSEQ multiplex PCR; TCRdb's copy keeps in-frame clones and lacks some. The sample shows 100,000 to 120,000 clones, 45% to 60% of them seen only once. The chain employs TRBV6-6 and TRBJ2-1; D call uncertain. The sequenced sample consisted of NKG2D-low CD8+ T cells sorted from blood. This sequence was found in a human donor with alopecia areata. DNA for the CDR3: TGTGCCAGCAGTTACTCGACCAATGAGCAGTTCTTC. Its translation: CASSYSTNEQFF.